This TCR beta chain is drawn from a study of T cell repertoires in cytomegalovirus infection. Overall study: An indication of both CMV infection and matching HLA type came from public TCR beta signatures.

Note on this clonotype: What it binds is unknown.

Deletions cut 3 bases from V and 0 bases from J, with 14 bases between. CDR3 size: 17 residues. CDR1 is SGHVS, CDR2 FNYEAQ, per germline. From the reads, TCRdb called clonotypes with MiXCR, one entry per CDR3 protein. Of approximately 76,000 distinct CDR3 sequences in the sample, approximately 39% were seen once. The sample was CD8+ T cells from cultured PBMCs, taken from culture after CMV antigen stimulation. The origin of this receptor is a human donor in good health (CMV status not recorded). Some clones in this sample may be carry-over from other donors' samples. The chain is built from TRBV7-6 and TRBJ2-2; D unresolved. CDR3 DNA sequence: TGTGCCAGCAGCTTCGCGGCTCTGGCGGCGAACACCGGGGAGCTGTTTTTT. It is translated as CASSFAALAANTGELFF. Variable domain in full (rest from reference TRBV7-6 and TRBJ2-2): GAGVSQSPRYKVTKRGQDVALRCDPISGHVSLYWYRQALGQGPEFLTYFNYEAQQDKSGLPNDRFSAERPEGSISTLTIQRTEQRDSAMYRCASSFAALAANTGELFFGEGSRLTVL.